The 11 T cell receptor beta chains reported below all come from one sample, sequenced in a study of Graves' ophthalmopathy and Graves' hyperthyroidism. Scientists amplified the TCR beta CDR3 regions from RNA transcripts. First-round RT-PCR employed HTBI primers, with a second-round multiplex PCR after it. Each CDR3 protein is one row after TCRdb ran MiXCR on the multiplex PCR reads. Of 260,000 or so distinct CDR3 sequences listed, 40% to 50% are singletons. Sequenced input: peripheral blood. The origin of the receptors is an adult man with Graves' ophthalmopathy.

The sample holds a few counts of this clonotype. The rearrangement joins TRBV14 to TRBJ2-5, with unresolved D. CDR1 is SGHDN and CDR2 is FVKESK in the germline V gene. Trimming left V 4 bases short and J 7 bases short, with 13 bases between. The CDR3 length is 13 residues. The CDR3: CASSPNPRATQYF. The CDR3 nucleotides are TGTGCCAGCAGCCCCAACCCACGTGCGACCCAGTACTTC. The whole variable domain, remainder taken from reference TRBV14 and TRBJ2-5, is EAGVTQFPSHSVIEKGQTVTLRCDPISGHDNLYWYRRVMGKEIKFLLHFVKESKQDESGMPNNRFLAERTGGTYSTLKVQPAELEDSGVYFCASSPNPRATQYFGPGTRLLVL.

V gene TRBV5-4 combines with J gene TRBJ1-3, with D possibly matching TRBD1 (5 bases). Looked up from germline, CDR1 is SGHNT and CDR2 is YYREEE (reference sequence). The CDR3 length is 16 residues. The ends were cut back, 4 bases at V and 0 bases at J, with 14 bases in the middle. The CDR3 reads CASSVGPRDSGNTIYF. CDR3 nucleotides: TGTGCCAGCAGCGTGGGCCCCAGGGACTCTGGAAACACCATATATTTT.

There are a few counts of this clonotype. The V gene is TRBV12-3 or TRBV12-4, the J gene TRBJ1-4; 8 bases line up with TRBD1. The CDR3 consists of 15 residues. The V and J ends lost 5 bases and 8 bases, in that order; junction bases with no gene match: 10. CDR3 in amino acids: CASSRRTGLGEKLFF. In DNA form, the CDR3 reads TGTGCCAGCAGTCGAAGGACAGGGCTGGGGGAAAAACTGTTTTTT.

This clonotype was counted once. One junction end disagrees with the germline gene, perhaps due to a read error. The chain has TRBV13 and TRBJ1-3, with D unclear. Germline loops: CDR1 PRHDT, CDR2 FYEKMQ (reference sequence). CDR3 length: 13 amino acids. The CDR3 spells CASSLQSGNTIYF. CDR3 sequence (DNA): TGCGCCAGCAGCTTACAGAGTGGAAACACCATATATTTT.

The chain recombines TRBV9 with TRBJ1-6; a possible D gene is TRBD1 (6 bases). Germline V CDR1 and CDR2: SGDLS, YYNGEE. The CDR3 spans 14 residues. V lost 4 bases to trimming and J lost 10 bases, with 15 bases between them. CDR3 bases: TGTGCCAGCAGCCCCCAGGACAGAGGGTCACCCCTCCACTTT. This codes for CASSPQDRGSPLHF.

The CDR3 protein is CASSQDRLRTGGEAFF. DNA for the CDR3: TGTGCCAGCAGCCAAGATCGGCTCCGGACAGGGGGTGAAGCTTTCTTT. The chain carries TRBV3-1 and TRBJ1-1; 10 nucleotides align to TRBD1. With 0 bases clipped from V and 7 bases from J, the junction kept 8 bases outside the gene matches. The CDR3 runs 16 residues. The V gene's germline CDR1 is LGHDT and CDR2 YNNKEL (reference sequence).

The CDR3 DNA follows: TGTGCCACAGGACAGGGGGCGTTTTCTGGGGCCAACGTCCTGACTTTC. Its translation: CATGQGAFSGANVLTF. The J gene is TRBJ2-6, the V gene TRBV24-1, with 11 bases lining up with TRBD1. CDR1 is KGHDR, CDR2 SFDVKD, per germline. The CDR3 spans 16 residues. V was pared by 10 bases and J by 1 base, with 5 bases of the junction left unmatched.

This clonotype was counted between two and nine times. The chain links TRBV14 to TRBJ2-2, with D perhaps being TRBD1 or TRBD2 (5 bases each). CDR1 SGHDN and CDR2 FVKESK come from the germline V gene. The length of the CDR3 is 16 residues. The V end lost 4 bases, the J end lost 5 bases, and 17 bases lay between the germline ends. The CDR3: CASSPPYGARTGELFF. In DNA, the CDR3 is TGTGCCAGCAGCCCTCCGTACGGGGCGCGAACCGGGGAGCTGTTTTTT.

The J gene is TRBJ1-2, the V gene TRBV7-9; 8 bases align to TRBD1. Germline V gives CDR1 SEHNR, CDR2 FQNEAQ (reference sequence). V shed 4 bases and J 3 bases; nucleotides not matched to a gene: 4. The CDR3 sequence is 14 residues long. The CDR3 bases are TGTGCCAGCAGCTCCCAGGGACAGGACTATGGCTACACCTTC. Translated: CASSSQGQDYGYTF. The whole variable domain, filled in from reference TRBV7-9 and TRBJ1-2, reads DTGVSQNPRHKITKRGQNVTFRCDPISEHNRLYWYRQTLGQGPEFLTYFQNEAQLEKSRLLSDRFSAERPKGSFSTLEIQRTEQGDSAMYLCASSSQGQDYGYTFGSGTRLTVV.

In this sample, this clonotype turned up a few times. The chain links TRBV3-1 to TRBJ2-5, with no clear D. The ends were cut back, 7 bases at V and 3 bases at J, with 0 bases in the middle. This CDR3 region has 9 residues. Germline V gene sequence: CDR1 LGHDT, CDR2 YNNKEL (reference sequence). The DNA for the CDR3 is TGTGCCAGCAAAGAGACCCAGTACTTC. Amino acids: CASKETQYF.

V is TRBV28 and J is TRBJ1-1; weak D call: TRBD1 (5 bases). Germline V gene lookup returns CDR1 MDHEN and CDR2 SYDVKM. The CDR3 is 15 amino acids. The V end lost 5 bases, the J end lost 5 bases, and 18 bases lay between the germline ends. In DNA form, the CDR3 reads TGTGCCAGCAGTCCCCCCCGGGACTTCCAAACTGAAGCTTTCTTT. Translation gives CASSPPRDFQTEAFF.